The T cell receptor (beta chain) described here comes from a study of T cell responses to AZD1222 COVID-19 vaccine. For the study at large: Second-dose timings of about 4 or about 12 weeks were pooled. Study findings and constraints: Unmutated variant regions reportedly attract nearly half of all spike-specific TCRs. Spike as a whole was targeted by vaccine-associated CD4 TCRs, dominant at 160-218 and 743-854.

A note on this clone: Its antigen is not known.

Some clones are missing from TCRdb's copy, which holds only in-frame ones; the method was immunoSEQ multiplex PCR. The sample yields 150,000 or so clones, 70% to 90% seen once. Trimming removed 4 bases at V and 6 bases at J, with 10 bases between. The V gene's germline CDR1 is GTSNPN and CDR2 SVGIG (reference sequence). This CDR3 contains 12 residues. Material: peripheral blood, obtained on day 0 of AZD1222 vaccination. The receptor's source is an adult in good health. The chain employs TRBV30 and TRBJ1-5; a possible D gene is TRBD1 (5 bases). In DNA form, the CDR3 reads TGTGCCTGGAACTTGCAGGGTCAGCCCCAGCATTTT. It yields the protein CAWNLQGQPQHF.